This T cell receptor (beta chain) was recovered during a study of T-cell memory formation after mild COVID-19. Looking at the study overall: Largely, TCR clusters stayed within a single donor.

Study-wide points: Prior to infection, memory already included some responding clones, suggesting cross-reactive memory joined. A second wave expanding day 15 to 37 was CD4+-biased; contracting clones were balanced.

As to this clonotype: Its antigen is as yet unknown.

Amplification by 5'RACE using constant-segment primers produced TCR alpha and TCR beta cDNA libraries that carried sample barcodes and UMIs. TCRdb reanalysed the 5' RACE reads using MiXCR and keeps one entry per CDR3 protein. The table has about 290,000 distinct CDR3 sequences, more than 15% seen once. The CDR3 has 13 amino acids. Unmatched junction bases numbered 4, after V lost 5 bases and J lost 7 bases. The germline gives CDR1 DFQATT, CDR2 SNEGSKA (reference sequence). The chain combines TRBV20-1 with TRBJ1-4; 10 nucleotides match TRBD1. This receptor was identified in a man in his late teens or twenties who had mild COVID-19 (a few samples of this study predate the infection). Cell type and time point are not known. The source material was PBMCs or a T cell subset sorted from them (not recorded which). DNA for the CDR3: TGCAGTGCTCTGACAGGGGGCGGTGAAAAACTGTTTTTT. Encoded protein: CSALTGGGEKLFF.